The present T cell receptor beta chain was sequenced within a study of blood T cell repertoires in COVID-19. CDR1 is KGHSH, CDR2 LQKENI, per germline. There are 18 residues in the CDR3. Germline trimming cut 3 bases from V and 3 bases from J; bases unmatched to any gene: 17. Here immunoSEQ multiplex PCR was the method, and the copy in TCRdb shows in-frame clones only, minus some. The sample contains about 320,000 clones, 85% of which appear only once. The chain combines TRBV18 with TRBJ2-7; the match to TRBD1 covers 7 bases. The clonotype originates from a woman under 40 who had been exposed to COVID-19. The sample taken for sequencing was PBMCs or T cells enriched from blood (not recorded which). CDR3 protein: CASSPATNRGRTHYEQYF. CDR3 DNA: TGTGCCAGCTCACCTGCCACAAACAGGGGCCGGACTCACTACGAGCAGTACTTC. Looking up the rest from reference TRBV18 and TRBJ2-7 gives the full variable domain: NAGVMQNPRHLVRRRGQEARLRCSPMKGHSHVYWYRQLPEEGLKFMVYLQKENIIDESGMPKERFSAEFPKEGPSILRIQQVVRGDSAAYFCASSPATNRGRTHYEQYFGPGTRLTVT.